This TCR beta chain was observed in a study of cytomegalovirus exposure and HLA in healthy donors. Study overall: Unique TCRs numbering approximately 80 million, obtained from HLA-typed donors, made up an early data release. Researchers found that about 82% of just under 400 genotyped donors fell within the Caucasian-associated ancestry cluster. Broader study findings: The analysis excluded some indistinguishable V segments, including TRBV6-2 and TRBV6-3. A few chains linked to CMV were shown in vitro to be specific for CMV antigens.

The germline CDR1 and CDR2 sequences are SNHLY and FYNNEI. The CDR3 contains 13 residues. Trimming removed 3 bases from V and 7 bases from J, with 12 bases in between. Points on this clone: Its antigen is still unknown.

The PCR had 60 Vbeta and 13 Jbeta primers. Only in-frame clones appear in the TCRdb table, and some are missing; sequencing was by immunoSEQ multiplex PCR. The table has roughly 120,000 clones, around 80% seen once. The specimen sequenced was PBMCs. This chain links TRBV2 with TRBJ1-2, with a tentative D call TRBD1 (6 bases). This sequence originates from a female donor in good health and CMV-seropositive. The CDR3 region has the DNA TGTGCCAGCAGTGAGCAGGGGCCGGGTGGCTACACCTTC. Protein sequence: CASSEQGPGGYTF.